This TCR beta chain was observed in a study of T cells after yellow fever vaccination. Regarding the study as a whole: A small share of clonotypes appeared in both CD4 and CD8 compartments. Reappearing after the booster were most of the clones from primary vaccination (roughly 95% CD4, 85% to 90% CD8).

Many counts were recorded for this clonotype. TCRdb reprocessed the 5' RACE reads via MiXCR and lists one record per CDR3 protein. The sample includes around 56,000 distinct CDR3 sequences, approximately 6% of them seen just once. This CDR3 comprises 12 residues. Between the trimmed V and J ends, which lost 2 bases and 2 bases, there was a span of 3 bases. Per germline, CDR1 MNHNY and CDR2 SVGAGI (reference sequence). The sequence was collected from a man younger than 35 who received the YFV17D yellow fever vaccine. This chain links TRBV6-6 with TRBJ2-5; D is ambiguous. This specimen was PBMCs, either bulk or a sorted T-cell subset (CD4+, CD8+, memory, or dextramer-sorted; not recorded which), taken on the day of the yellow fever booster vaccination. The CDR3 DNA is TGTGCCAGCAGTTACGTACAAGAGACCCAGTACTTC. This gives the protein CASSYVQETQYF.